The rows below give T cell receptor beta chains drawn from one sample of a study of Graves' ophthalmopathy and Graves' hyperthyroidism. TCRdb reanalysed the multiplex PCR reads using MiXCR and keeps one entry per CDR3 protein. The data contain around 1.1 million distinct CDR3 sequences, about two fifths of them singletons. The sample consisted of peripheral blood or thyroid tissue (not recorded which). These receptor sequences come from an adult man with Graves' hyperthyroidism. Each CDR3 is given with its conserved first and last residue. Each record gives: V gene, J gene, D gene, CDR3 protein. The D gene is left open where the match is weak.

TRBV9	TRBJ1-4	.	CASTGIAEKLFF
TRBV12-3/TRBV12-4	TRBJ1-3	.	CASSPSDTIYF
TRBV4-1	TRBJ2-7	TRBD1	CASSQVGQNYEQYF
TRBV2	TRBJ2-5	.	CASSELGGETQYF
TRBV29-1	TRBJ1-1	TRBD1	CSVVKGAGNTEAFF
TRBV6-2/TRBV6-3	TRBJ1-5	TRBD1	CASRTGVLSNQPQHF
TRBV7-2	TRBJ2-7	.	CASSYASSYEQYF
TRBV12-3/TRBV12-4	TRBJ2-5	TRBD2	CASSPQTSGRLETQYF
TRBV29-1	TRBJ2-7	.	CSAPGPVVGEQYF
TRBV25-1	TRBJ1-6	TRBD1	CASRETGRRSPLHF
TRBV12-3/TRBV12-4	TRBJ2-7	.	CASSSRDGLKEQYF